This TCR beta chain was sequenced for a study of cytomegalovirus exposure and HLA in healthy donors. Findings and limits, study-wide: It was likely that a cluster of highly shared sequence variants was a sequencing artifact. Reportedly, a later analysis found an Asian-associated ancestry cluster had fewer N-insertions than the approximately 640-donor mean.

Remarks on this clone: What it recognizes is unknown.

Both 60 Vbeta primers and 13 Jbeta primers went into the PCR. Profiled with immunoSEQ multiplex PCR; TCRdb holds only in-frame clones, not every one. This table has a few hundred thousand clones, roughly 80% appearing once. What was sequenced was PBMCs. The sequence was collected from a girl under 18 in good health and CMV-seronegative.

CDR3 residues: CASSRTGGDNEQFF. CDR3 DNA: TGCGCCAGCAGCCGGACAGGGGGAGACAATGAGCAGTTCTTC. The rearrangement uses TRBV4-3 and TRBJ2-1; 10 bases are a match to TRBD1. CDR1 and CDR2 (germline): LGHNA, YSLEER. With V trimmed by 4 bases and J by 5 bases, 2 bases remained unmatched. The CDR3 totals 14 residues.